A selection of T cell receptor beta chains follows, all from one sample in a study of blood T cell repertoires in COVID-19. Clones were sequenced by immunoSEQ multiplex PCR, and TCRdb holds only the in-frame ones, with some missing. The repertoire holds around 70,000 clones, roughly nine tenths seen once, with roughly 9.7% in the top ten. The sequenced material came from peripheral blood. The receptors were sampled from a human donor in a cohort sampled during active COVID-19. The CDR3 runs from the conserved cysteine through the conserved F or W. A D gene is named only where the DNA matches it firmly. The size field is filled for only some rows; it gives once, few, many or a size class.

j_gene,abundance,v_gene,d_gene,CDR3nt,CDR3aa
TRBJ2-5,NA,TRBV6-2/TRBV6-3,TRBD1,TGTGCCAGCAGTTACCCGACAGGGGGCTTGGAGACCCAGTACTTC,CASSYPTGGLETQYF
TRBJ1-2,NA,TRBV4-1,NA,TGCGCCAGCAGCCAAGACGGAGTCTATGGCTACACCTTC,CASSQDGVYGYTF
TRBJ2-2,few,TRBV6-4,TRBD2,TGTGCCAGCAGTGATAGACGGGAGGCGGGGGCCGGGGAGCTGTTTTTT,CASSDRREAGAGELFF
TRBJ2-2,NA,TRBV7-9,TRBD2,TGTGCCAGCAGCTTAGCGGCTGTAGCGGGAACCGGGGAGCTGTTTTTT,CASSLAAVAGTGELFF
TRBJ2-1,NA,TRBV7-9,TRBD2,TGTGCCAGCAGCTCCTGGCCCCAGCGGGATGAATTACCCTCGGGCTTCTTC,CASSSWPQRDELPSGFF
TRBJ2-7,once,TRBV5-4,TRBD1,TGTGCCAGCAGCTTAGGGTGGGAGGGACAGGGCCAATACGAGCAGTACTTC,CASSLGWEGQGQYEQYF
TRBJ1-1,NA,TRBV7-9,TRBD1,TGTGCCAGCAGCAGACAGGGGAGCACTGAAGCTTTCTTT,CASSRQGSTEAFF
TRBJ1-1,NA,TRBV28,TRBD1,TGTGCCAGCAGTTCGTACAGGGGAGGCACTGAAGCTTTCTTT,CASSSYRGGTEAFF
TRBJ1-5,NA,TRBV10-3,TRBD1,TGTGCCATCAGTACCGGGACAGGGACCGATCAGCCCCAGCATTTT,CAISTGTGTDQPQHF
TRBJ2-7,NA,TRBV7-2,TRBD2,TGTGCCAGCAGCTTAGCTGGGACTAGACAATACGAGCAGTACTTC,CASSLAGTRQYEQYF
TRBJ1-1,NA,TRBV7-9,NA,TGTGCCCTTTCGGGCGGGGGGCGTTCGACGTACACTGAAGCTTTCTTT,CALSGGGRSTYTEAFF
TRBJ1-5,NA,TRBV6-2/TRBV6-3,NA,TGTGCCAGCAGTGGCGGGGCCATTCAGCCCCAGCATTTT,CASSGGAIQPQHF
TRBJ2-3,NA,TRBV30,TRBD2,TGTGCCTGGAGGCGGGAGCGGGAGTCGCAGTATTTT,CAWRRERESQYF
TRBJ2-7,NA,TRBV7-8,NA,TGTGCCAGCAGCTCCGATGCCCCGACAGGCTCCTACGAGCAGTACTTC,CASSSDAPTGSYEQYF
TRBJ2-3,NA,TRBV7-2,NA,TGTGCCAGCAGCTTAGGGCTGCCCCCGGATACGCAGTATTTT,CASSLGLPPDTQYF
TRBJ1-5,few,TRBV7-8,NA,TGTGCCAGCAGCTTACTAGATCAGCCCCAGCATTTT,CASSLLDQPQHF
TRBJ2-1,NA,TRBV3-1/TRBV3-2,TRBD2,TGTGCCAGCAGCCACGTTAGCGGGATCGGTAATGAGCAGTTCTTC,CASSHVSGIGNEQFF
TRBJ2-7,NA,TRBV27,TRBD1,TGTGCCAGCAGTTTATCGGGACAGTCCGCCTACGAGCAGTACTTC,CASSLSGQSAYEQYF
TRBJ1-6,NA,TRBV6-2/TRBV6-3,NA,TGTGCCAGCAGCCAAGAACACGATAATTCACCCCTCCACTTT,CASSQEHDNSPLHF
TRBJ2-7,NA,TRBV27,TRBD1,TGTGCCAGCAGTTTATCAGGGGGCGACGAGCAGTACTTC,CASSLSGGDEQYF